This T cell receptor beta chain was observed in a study of Graves' ophthalmopathy and Graves' hyperthyroidism. Amplifying from RNA transcripts, the study obtained TCR beta CDR3 regions. First-round RT-PCR relied on HTBI primers, and a second-round multiplex PCR came next. TCRdb re-analysed the multiplex PCR reads in MiXCR, keeping a single row per CDR3 protein. The data hold some 410,000 distinct CDR3 sequences, with over 20% observed a single time. The germline V gene encodes CDR1 MNHEY and CDR2 SMNVEV (reference sequence). The CDR3 is 13 residues long. V was cut by 6 bases and J by 10 bases, with 18 bases left in between. Stable hyperthyroidism meant no progression to ophthalmopathy within 18 months of follow-up. Researchers turned away patients with other autoimmune diseases, uncontrolled infections, pregnancy or lactation. General study findings and limits: Blood was where most expanded thyroid clonotypes above 0.001 frequency also turned up.

This clonotype was counted at least ten times. Its target is unknown. Material: peripheral blood. The receptor was derived from a woman aged 18-30 years with stable Graves' hyperthyroidism. This sequence joins TRBV27 and TRBJ2-5, with D tentatively TRBD2 (6 bases). The CDR3: CASRGTQPSGQYF. The CDR3 DNA sequence: TGTGCCAGCAGAGGGACTCAACCATCGGGCCAGTACTTC.